This TCR beta chain was observed in a study of beta chain features in type 1 diabetes. Central memory, naive, regulatory and stem cell-like memory CD4+ cells were sorted by CD45RO/CCR7/CD25/CD127/CD95/CD27. Purity (above 95%) was reached by all sorted populations. This clone was detected a few times. Its antigen remains unidentified. Expressed TCRB transcripts were sequenced because the entire RNA isolate underwent reverse transcription. The table came from immunoSEQ multiplex PCR; TCRdb's copy has only in-frame clones and leaves some out. This sample carries about 660,000 clones, around 15% of them seen once, and the ten largest clones take 0.035% to 0.04%. Germline V gene data show CDR1 as SGDLS and CDR2 as YYNGEE. The CDR3 runs to 13 residues. The V gene lost 3 bases and the J gene lost 7 bases, with 13 bases spanning the gap. Study observations and caveats: Researchers could not determine here whether HLA type influences TCRB rearrangement. Among patients with Type 1 diabetes, TCRB CDR3s were moderately but significantly shorter in every one of the four CD4+ subsets.

Source material: naive CD4+ T cells from blood. J is TRBJ1-2 and V is TRBV9; weak D call: TRBD1 (6 bases). The sequence derives from a man aged 18 to 35 with type 1 diabetes. CDR3 in amino acids: CASSAETGGGYTF. As DNA, the CDR3 is TGTGCCAGCAGCGCAGAGACAGGAGGTGGCTACACCTTC. The whole variable domain, remainder taken from reference TRBV9 and TRBJ1-2, is DSGVTQTPKHLITATGQRVTLRCSPRSGDLSVYWYQQSLDQGLQFLIQYYNGEERAKGNILERFSAQQFPDLHSELNLSSLELGDSALYFCASSAETGGGYTFGSGTRLTVV.